This T cell receptor beta chain was sequenced during a study of Tregs in tolerant kidney transplant recipients. The nonmyeloablative bone marrow transplants came from related graft donors, with transient mixed chimerism. Profiling relied on immunoSEQ multiplex PCR, and the TCRdb table lists in-frame clones only, not all of them. The data contain roughly 70,000 clones, around 87% of them seen just once; the ten biggest clones take up about 4%. The TCR sequence derives from a human patient who received a combined kidney and bone marrow transplant. Part of the T cell pool may stem from the graft donor. This specimen was CD4+ T cells from blood (PBMCs), taken 6 months after the transplant.

CDR3 nucleotide sequence: TGTGCCAGCAGCCGGACAGGGACCGAGCAGTACTTC. The encoded protein is CASSRTGTEQYF. The rearrangement links TRBV5-4 to TRBJ2-7; TRBD1 matches at 8 bases. V shed 4 bases and J 6 bases; nucleotides not matched to a gene: 3. The CDR3 loop spans 12 amino acids. Looked up from germline, CDR1 is SGHNT and CDR2 is YYREEE (reference sequence).